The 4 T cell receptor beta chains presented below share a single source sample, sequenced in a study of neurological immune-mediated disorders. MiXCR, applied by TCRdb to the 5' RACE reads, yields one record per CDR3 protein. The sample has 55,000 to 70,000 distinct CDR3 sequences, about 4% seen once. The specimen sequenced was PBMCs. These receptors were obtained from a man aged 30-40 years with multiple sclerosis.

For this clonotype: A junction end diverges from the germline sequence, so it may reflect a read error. CDR3 DNA: TGTGTCAGCAGCGGCGGGACCGAGACGATGAATGAAAAACTGTTTTTT. Protein sequence: CVSSGGTETMNEKLFF. The chain recombines TRBV5-5 with TRBJ1-4, with D tentatively TRBD1 (5 bases). The CDR3 totals 16 residues. Germline values: CDR1 SGHKS, CDR2 YYEKEE (reference sequence).

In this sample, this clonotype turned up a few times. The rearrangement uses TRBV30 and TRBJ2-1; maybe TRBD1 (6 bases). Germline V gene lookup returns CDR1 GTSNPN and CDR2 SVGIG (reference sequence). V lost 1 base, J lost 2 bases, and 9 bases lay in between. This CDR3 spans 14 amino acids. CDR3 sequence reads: CAWSAGEAYNEQFF. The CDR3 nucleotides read TGTGCCTGGAGTGCAGGGGAAGCCTACAATGAGCAGTTCTTC.

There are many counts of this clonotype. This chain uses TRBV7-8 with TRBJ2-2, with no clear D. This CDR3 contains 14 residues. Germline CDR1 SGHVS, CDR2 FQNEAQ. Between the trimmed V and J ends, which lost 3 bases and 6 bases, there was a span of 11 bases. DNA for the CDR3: TGTGCCAGCAGCTTTCGGAAGTACGCCGGGGAGCTGTTTTTT. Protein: CASSFRKYAGELFF.

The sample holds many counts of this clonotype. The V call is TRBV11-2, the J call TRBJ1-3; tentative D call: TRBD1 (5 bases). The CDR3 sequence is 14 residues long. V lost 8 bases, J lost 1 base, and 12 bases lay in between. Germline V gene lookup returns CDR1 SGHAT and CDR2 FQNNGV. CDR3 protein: CASAYGGSGNTIYF. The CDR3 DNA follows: TGTGCCAGCGCATACGGGGGGTCTGGAAACACCATATATTTT.